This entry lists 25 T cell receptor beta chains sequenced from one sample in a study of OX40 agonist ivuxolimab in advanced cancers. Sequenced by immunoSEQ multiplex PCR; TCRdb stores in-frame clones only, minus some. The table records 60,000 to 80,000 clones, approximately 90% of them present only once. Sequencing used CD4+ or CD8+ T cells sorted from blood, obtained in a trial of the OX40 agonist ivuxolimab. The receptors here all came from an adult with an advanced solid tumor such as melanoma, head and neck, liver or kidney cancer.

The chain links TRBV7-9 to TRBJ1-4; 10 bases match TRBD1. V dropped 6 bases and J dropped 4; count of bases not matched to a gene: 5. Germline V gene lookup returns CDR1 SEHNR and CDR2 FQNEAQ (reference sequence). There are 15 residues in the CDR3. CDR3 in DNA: TGTGCCAGCAGACCGGGACAGGGGTTTAATGAAAAACTGTTTTTT. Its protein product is CASRPGQGFNEKLFF.

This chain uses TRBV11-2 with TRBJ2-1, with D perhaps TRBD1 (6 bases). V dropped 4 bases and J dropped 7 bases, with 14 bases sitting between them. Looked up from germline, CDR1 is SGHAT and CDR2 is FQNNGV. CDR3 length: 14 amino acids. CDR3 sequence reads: CASSSLQGSNEQFF. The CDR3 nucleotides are TGTGCCAGCAGCTCCCTACAGGGTTCTAATGAGCAGTTCTTC.

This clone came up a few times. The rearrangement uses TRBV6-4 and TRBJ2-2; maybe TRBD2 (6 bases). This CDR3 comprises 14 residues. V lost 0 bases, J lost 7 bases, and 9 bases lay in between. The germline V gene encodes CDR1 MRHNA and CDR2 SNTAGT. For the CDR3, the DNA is TGTGCCAGCAGTGACTCTCCGGGGGTCGGGGAGCTGTTTTTT. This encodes CASSDSPGVGELFF.

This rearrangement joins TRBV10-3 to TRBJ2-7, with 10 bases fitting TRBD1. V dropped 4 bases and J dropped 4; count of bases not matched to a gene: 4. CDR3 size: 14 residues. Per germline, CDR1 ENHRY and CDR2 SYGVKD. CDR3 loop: CAISGGQGMYEQYF. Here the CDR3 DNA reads TGTGCCATCAGTGGGGGACAGGGGATGTACGAGCAGTACTTC.

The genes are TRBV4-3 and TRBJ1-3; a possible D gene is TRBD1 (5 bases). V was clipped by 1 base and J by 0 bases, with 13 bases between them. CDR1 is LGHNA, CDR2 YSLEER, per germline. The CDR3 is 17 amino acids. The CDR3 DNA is TGCGCCAGCAGCCAAGCCACGGGACCCATCTCTGGAAACACCATATATTTT. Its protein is CASSQATGPISGNTIYF.

As DNA, the CDR3 is TGTGCCAGTAGTATAGTAGACAGGTCTGGAAACACCATATATTTT. It is translated as CASSIVDRSGNTIYF. The chain employs TRBV19 and TRBJ1-3; D perhaps matches TRBD1 (6 bases). Germline V gene lookup returns CDR1 LNHDA and CDR2 SQIVND (reference sequence). V lost 1 base to trimming and J lost 1 base, with 8 bases between them. The CDR3 totals 15 residues.

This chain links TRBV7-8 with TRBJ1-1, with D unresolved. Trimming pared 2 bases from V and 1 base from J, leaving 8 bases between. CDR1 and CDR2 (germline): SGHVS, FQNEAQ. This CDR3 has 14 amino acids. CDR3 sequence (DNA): TGTGCCAGCAGCTTATCCCGTAAGAACACTGAAGCTTTCTTT. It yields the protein CASSLSRKNTEAFF.

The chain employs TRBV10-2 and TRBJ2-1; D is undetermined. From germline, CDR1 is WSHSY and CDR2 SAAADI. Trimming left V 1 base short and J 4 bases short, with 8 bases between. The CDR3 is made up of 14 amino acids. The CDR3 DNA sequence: TGCGCCAGCAGTGAGTGGCTAGATTACAATGAGCAGTTCTTC. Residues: CASSEWLDYNEQFF.

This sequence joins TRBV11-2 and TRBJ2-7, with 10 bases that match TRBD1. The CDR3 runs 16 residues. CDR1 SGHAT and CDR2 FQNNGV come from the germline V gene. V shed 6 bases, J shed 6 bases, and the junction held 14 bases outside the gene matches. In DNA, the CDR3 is TGTGCCAGCAGAAAATCGGACAGGGGGGCCCACCGCGAGCAGTACTTC. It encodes CASRKSDRGAHREQYF.

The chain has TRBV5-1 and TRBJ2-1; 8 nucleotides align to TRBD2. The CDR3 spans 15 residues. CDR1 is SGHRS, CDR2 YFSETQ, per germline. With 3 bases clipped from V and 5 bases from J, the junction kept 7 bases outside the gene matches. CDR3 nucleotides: TGCGCCAGCAGCTCACCGGGACTAGGAGACAATGAGCAGTTCTTC. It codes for CASSSPGLGDNEQFF.

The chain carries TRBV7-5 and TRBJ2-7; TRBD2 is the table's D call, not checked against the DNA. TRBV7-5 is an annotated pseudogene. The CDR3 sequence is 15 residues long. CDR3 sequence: CVRSLPPSVLYEQYF. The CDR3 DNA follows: TGTGTCAGAAGCTTACCCCCATCGGTTCTCTACGAGCAGTACTTC.

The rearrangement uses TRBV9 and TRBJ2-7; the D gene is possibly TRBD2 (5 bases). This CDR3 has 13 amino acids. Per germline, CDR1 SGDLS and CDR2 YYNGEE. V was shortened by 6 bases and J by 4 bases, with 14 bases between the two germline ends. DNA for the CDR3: TGTGCCAGCACCCCCCCGGGGTTGTACGAGCAGTACTTC. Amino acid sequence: CASTPPGLYEQYF.

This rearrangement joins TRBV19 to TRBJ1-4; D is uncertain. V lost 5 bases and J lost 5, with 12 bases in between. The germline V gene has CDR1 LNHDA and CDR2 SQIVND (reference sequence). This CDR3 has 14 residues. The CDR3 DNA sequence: TGTGCCAGTAGTTTACAGACACTAAATGAAAAACTGTTTTTT. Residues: CASSLQTLNEKLFF.

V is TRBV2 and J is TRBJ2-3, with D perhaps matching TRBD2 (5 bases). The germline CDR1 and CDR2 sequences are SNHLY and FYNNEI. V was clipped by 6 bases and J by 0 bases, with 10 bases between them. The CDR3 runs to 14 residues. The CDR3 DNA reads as TGTGCCAGCAGACGCGGCGGGAGCACAGATACGCAGTATTTT. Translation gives CASRRGGSTDTQYF.

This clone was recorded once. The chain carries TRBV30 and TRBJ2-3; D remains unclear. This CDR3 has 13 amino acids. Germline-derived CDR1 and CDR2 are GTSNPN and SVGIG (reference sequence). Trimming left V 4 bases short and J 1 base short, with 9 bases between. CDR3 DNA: TGTGCCTGGAACCTAGGCGGCACAGATACGCAGTATTTT. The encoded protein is CAWNLGGTDTQYF.

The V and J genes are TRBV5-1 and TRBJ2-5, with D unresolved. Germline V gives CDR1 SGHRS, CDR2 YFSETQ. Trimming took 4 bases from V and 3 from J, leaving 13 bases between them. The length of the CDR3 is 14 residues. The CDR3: CASSTAGTEETQYF. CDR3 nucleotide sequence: TGCGCCAGCAGCACCGCTGGCACTGAAGAGACCCAGTACTTC.

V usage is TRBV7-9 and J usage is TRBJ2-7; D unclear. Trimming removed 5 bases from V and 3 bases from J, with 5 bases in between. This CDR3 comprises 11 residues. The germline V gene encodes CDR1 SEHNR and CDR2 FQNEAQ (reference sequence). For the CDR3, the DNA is TGTGCCAGCAGCCCCGTCTACGAGCAGTACTTC. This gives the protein CASSPVYEQYF.

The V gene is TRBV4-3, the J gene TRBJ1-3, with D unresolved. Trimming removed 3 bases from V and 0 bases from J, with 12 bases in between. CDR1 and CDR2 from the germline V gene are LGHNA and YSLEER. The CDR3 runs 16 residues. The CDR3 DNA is TGCGCCAGCAGCCAGTGGGGAGGAATCTCTGGAAACACCATATATTTT. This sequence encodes CASSQWGGISGNTIYF.

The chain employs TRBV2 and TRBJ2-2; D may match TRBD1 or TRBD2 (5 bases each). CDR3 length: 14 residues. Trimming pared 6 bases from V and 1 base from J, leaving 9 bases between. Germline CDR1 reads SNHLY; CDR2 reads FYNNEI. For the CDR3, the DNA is TGTGCCAGCAGGGGAGACAGGAACACCGGGGAGCTGTTTTTT. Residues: CASRGDRNTGELFF.

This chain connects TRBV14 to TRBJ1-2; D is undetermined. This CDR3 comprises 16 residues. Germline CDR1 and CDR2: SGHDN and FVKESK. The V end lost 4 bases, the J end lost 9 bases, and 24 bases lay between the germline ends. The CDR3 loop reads CASSLGGSRSKTSYTF. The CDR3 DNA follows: TGTGCCAGCAGCCTTGGAGGTAGCCGCTCAAAAACTAGCTACACCTTC. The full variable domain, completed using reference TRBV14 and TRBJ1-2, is EAGVTQFPSHSVIEKGQTVTLRCDPISGHDNLYWYRRVMGKEIKFLLHFVKESKQDESGMPNNRFLAERTGGTYSTLKVQPAELEDSGVYFCASSLGGSRSKTSYTFGSGTRLTVV.

The CDR3 is CAISAVGTAYGYTF. The CDR3 coding sequence is TGTGCCATCAGTGCCGTCGGGACAGCCTATGGCTACACCTTC. V usage is TRBV10-3 and J usage is TRBJ1-2, with 7 bases fitting TRBD1. V gave up 4 bases and J gave up 4 bases; unmatched junction bases: 6. Looked up from germline, CDR1 is ENHRY and CDR2 is SYGVKD. CDR3 size: 14 residues.

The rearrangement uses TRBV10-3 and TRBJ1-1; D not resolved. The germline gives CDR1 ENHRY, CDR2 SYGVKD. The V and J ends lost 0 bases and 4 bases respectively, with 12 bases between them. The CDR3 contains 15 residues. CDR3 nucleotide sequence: TGTGCCATCAGTGAGTCCCGGGGTTTGGGCACTGAAGCTTTCTTT. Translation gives CAISESRGLGTEAFF.

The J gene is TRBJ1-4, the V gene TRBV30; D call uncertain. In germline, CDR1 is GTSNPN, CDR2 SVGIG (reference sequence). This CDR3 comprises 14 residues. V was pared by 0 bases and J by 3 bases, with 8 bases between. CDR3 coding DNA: TGTGCCTGGAGTGTAAGGTCTGCTAATGAAAAACTGTTTTTT. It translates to CAWSVRSANEKLFF.

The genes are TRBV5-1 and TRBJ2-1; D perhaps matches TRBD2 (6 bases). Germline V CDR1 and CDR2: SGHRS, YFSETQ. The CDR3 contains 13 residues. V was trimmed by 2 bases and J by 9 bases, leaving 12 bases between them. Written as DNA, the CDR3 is TGCGCCAGCAGCTTATTAGCCGGGGGTGAGCAGTTCTTC. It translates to CASSLLAGGEQFF.

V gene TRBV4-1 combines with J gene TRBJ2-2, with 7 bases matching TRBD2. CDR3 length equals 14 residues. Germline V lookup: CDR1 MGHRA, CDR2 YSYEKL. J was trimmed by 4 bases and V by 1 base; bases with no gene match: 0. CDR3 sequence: CASSQGEGTGELFF. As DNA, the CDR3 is TGCGCCAGCAGCCAAGGGGAGGGCACCGGGGAGCTGTTTTTT.